This TCR beta chain was retrieved from a study of blood T cell repertoires in COVID-19. Cohorts were determined from participant-reported clinical history. Individuals in the exposed group had encountered a COVID-19 case within 2 weeks preceding study entry. Sequenced by immunoSEQ multiplex PCR; TCRdb stores in-frame clones only, minus some. There are about 350,000 clones in the sample; roughly 90% occur only once, and under 1.2% lies in the top ten. Germline-derived CDR1 and CDR2 are LNHNV and YYDKDF (reference sequence). The CDR3 is made up of 14 amino acids. V shed 5 bases and J shed 11 bases, with 18 bases lying between them.

V usage is TRBV15 and J usage is TRBJ1-4, with a tentative D call TRBD1 (5 bases). The receptor's source is a woman aged 25 to 39 who had been exposed to COVID-19. Sequenced material: PBMCs or T cells enriched from blood (not recorded which). In DNA form, the CDR3 reads TGTGCCACCAGCGGACCTACACAGGCCCATAAACTGTTTTTT. This gives the protein CATSGPTQAHKLFF.